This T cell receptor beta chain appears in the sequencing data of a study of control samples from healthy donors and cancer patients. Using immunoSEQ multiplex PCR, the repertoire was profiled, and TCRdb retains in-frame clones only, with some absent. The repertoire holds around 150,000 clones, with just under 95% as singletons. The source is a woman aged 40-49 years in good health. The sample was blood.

CDR3 amino acids: CASSFGTGNQPQHF. DNA for the CDR3: TGTGCCAGCAGCTTTGGGACAGGGAATCAGCCCCAGCATTTT. This chain links TRBV7-8 with TRBJ1-5; 9 bases are shared with TRBD1. Per germline, CDR1 SGHVS and CDR2 FQNEAQ. V lost 3 bases and J lost 4; bases outside the gene matches: 1. The CDR3 extends over 14 amino acids.